Sequencing of this T cell receptor beta chain was carried out in a study of T cells after yellow fever vaccination. Findings and caveats of the study: Clonotype sharing between CD4 and CD8 compartments was small. In post-booster samples, most primary-vaccination clones reappeared (approximately 95% CD4, about 91% CD8). The secondary response showed a weaker magnitude and a faster peak, day 5 versus 15.

With respect to this clonotype: No antigen is known for it.

The 5'RACE template-switching step produced TCR cDNA and added a universal primer site and UMIs. TCRdb re-derived calls from the 5' RACE reads in MiXCR, one entry per CDR3 protein. The data hold roughly 400,000 distinct CDR3 sequences, with over 15% observed a single time. The sequence was collected from a man younger than 35 who received the YFV17D yellow fever vaccine. The sequencing used PBMCs, collected before the yellow fever booster vaccination.

This CDR3 reads CASSQDSGSYEQYV. For the CDR3, the DNA is TGCGCCAGCAGCCAAGATAGCGGCTCCTACGAGCAGTACGTC. The chain is built from TRBV4-1 and TRBJ2-7, with a weak D call TRBD2 (6 bases). This CDR3 spans 14 amino acids. The germline V and J ends were trimmed by 0 bases and 0 bases, with 6 bases remaining between them. CDR1 and CDR2 from the germline V gene are MGHRA and YSYEKL.